Listed below are T cell receptor beta chains from one sample, sequenced in a study of Graves' ophthalmopathy and Graves' hyperthyroidism. TCRdb used MiXCR to reprocess the multiplex PCR reads, holding one entry per CDR3 protein. The profile shows approximately 700,000 distinct CDR3 sequences, roughly 41% of them singletons. The source material was peripheral blood. The receptor source for this set is an adult man with Graves' ophthalmopathy. Each CDR3 is given with its conserved first and last residue. Each record gives: V gene, D gene, J gene, CDR3 protein. A D gene is named only where the DNA matches it firmly.

TRBV12-3/TRBV12-4	TRBD1	TRBJ1-2	CAGSLGLGTGIYGYTF
TRBV2	.	TRBJ1-2	CASSEMGAGGYTF
TRBV20-1	TRBD2	TRBJ2-5	CSASLTPAGGYETQYF
TRBV5-6	.	TRBJ1-1	CASSLGYGSDTEAFF
TRBV10-3	TRBD1	TRBJ1-2	CAVSDGQGGYTF
TRBV15	.	TRBJ1-4	CATSELPRKEEKLFF
TRBV7-9	TRBD1	TRBJ2-5	CASSQGQGRLKETQYF
TRBV12-5	.	TRBJ1-1	CASGLVPDGPNTEAFF
TRBV5-5	.	TRBJ1-1	CASSSPWGEAFF
TRBV29-1	.	TRBJ2-7	CSVLTASSPPGEYEQYF
TRBV9	TRBD1	TRBJ1-1	CASRQGWTEAFF
TRBV2	.	TRBJ2-7	CASIPPDVEGVWEQYF
TRBV7-9	.	TRBJ1-2	CASTREEVGGYTF
TRBV25-1	.	TRBJ1-1	CASLGGTGGLNTEAFF
TRBV19	.	TRBJ2-6	CASSTDTSSGANVLTF
TRBV20-1	TRBD1	TRBJ2-1	CSVTGLNNEQFF
TRBV9	.	TRBJ1-2	CASGSRRNYGYTF